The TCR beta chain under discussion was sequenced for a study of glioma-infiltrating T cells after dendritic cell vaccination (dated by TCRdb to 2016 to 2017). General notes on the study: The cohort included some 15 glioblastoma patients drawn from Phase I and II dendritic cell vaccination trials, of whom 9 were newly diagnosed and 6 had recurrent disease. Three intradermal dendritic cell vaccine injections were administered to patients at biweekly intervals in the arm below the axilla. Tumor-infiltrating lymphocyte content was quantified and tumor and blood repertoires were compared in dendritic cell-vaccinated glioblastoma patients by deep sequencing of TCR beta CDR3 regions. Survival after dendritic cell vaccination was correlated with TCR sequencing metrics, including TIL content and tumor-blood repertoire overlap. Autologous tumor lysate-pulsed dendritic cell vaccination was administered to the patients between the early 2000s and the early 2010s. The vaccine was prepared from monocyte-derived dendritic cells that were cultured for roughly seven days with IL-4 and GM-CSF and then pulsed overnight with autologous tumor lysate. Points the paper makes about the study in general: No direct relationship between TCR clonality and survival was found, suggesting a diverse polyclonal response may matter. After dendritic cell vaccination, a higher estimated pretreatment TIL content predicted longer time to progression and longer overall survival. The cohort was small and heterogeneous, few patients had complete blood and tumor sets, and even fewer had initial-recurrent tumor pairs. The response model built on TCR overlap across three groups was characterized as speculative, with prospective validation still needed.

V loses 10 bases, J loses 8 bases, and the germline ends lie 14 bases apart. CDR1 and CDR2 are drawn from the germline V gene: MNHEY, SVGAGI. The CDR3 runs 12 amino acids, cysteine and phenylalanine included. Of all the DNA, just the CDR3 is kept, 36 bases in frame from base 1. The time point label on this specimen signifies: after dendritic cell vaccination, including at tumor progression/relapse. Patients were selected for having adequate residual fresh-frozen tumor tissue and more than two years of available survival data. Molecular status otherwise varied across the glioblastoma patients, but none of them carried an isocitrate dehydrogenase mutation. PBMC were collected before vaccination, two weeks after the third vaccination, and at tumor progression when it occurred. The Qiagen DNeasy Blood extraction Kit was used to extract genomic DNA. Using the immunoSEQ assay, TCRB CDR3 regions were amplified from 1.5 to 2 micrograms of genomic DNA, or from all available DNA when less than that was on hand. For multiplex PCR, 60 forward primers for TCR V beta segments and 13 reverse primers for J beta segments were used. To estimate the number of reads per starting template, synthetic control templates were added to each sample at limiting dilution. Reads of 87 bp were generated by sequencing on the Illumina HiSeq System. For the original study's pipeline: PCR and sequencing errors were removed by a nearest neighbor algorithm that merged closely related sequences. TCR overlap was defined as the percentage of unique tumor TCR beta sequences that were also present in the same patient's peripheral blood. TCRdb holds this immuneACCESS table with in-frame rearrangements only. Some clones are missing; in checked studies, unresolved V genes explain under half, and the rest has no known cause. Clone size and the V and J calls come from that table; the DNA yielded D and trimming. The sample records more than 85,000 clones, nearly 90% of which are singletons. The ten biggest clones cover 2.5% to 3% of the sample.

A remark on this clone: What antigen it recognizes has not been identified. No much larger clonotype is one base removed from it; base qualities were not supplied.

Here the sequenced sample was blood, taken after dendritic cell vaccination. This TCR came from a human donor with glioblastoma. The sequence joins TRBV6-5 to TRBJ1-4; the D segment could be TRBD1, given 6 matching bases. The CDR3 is CATRGAGEKLFF. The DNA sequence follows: TGTGCCACCAGGGGCGCGGGGGAAAAACTGTTTTTT.